This T cell receptor beta chain was profiled in a study of T cells expressing NK-cell markers (dated by TCRdb to the early 2020s). Study-wide context: Seven to nine donors provided sorted CD3+CD56+NKG2C+, CD3+CD56+NKG2C- and CD3+CD56-NKG2C+ T-cell subsets, whose TCR beta-chain repertoires were profiled. Sequencing of the libraries produced 2 x 150 bp reads on Illumina HiSeq 2000/2500, MiSeq or NextSeq. Most of the eight sequenced donors were HCMV-seropositive and one was HCMV-seronegative. The eight sequenced donors were randomly selected healthy volunteers, three men and five women.

The paper's findings and limits, for the study overall: It remained unclear whether the expanded NKG2C-expressing T cell clones were specific for HCMV antigens. Those dominant clonotypes were again the most abundant among CD3+CD56-NKG2C+ cells in a few donors, at about 28.3-60.1%. In roughly 6 donors, the dominant CD3+CD56+NKG2C+ clonotypes ranked among the top 10 CD8+ clonotypes, making up roughly 1.0-8% of CD8+ T cells.

With respect to this clonotype: It has no known antigen specificity.

A commercial ELISA kit detecting HCMV-specific IgG in serum was used to determine HCMV serostatus. Ficoll density gradient centrifugation was used to isolate peripheral blood mononuclear cells from blood. Instrument on record: Illumina HiSeq 2000. 5'RACE template switching, by which a universal primer site and unique molecular identifiers were added, was used to make TCR beta cDNA libraries. Priming for cDNA synthesis came from the TCR beta constant segment, and two successive PCR amplification steps followed. Concerning the study's data processing: MIGEC handled demultiplexing of the reads and grouping by UMI, while MiTCR was used to assemble and quantify clonotypes. To exclude erroneous sequences, only TCR cDNA sequences supported by at least two reads were retained. The tcR package was used for downstream repertoire analysis, and clonotypes were matched across fractions by CDR3 nucleotide sequence plus V segment. VDJmatch was used to annotate antigen specificity against VDJdb, with one amino acid substitution allowed in CDR3. The reads went through TCRdb reprocessing, and each CDR3 protein sequence gets one entry with no DNA. V and J calls and clone size were set by TCRdb, not the authors. The sample's own table lists roughly 160,000 distinct CDR3 sequences. The ten biggest clones cover less than 20% of the sample.

CDR3 length: 16 amino acids, cysteine to phenylalanine. The entry carries no DNA sequence. The germline V gene (reference sequence) sets CDR1 to LNHDA and CDR2 to SQIVND. Sequencing was done on a sample of blood T cells: a sorted CD56 or NKG2C T cell subset, CD4+ or CD8+ T cells, or bulk PBMC T cells (not recorded which). This TCR derives from a woman aged 18-70 years in good health. Recombination linked TRBV19 to TRBJ2-4; TCRdb's D call of TRBD1 is untestable without DNA. The CDR3 is CASSTQGKLAKNIQYF.